The T cell receptor (beta chain) described here comes from a study of regulatory T cells in long-lasting Graves disease. The time point denotes: newly diagnosed GD, antithyroid drugs for less than 3 months. From RNA extracted from PBMCs, the TCR library was made. The diagnosis of Graves' disease used American Thyroid Association guidelines. Building the TCR beta libraries relied on iRepertoire HTBI primers, and CDR3 regions underwent Arm-PCR. TCRdb reanalysed the multiplex PCR reads using MiXCR and keeps one entry per CDR3 protein. The sample has just over 600,000 distinct CDR3 sequences, less than 20% seen once; the top ten hold around a sixth. This clonotype was detected many times. Per the germline V gene, CDR1 is MNHEY and CDR2 is SMNVEV (reference sequence). Trimming left V 5 bases short and J 2 bases short, with 9 bases between. The CDR3 sequence is 13 residues long. A further study also used this sample, focusing on T cells in Graves' hyperthyroidism and ophthalmopathy.

The sequences come from peripheral blood mononuclear cells (PBMCs), collected at new diagnosis, from a patient treated with antithyroid drugs. The receptor was isolated from a woman aged 25 to 39 with Graves disease. The chain employs TRBV27 and TRBJ1-2; weak D call: TRBD1 (5 bases). The CDR3 region has the DNA TGTGCCAGCAGTCAGGACACAAACTATGGCTACACCTTC. It codes for CASSQDTNYGYTF.